This entry lists 23 T cell receptor beta chains sequenced from one sample in a study of blood T cell repertoires in COVID-19 (dated by TCRdb to the early 2020s). Library preparation employed the immunoSEQ multiplex PCR assay. Not all clones reach the TCRdb copy of this immuneACCESS table, which keeps in-frame sequences only. Checked studies attribute under half of the gap to unresolved V genes and leave the rest unexplained. The sample data list about 140,000 clones, and approximately 85% of these were observed just once. Less than 5% of the sample belongs to the ten largest clones. Sequenced: peripheral blood. These receptors were collected from an elderly woman with acute or convalescent COVID-19.

This chain uses TRBV19 with TRBJ1-2; TRBD1 might be the D (5 bases). Germline lookup yields CDR1 LNHDA and CDR2 SQIVND (reference sequence). The CDR3 is 13 amino acids. The V and J ends lost 7 bases and 5 bases respectively, with 14 bases between them. The CDR3 sequence is CASTPGIPYGYTF. CDR3 nucleotides: TGTGCCAGTACGCCAGGGATACCTTATGGCTACACCTTC. The entire variable domain, with the rest obtained from reference TRBV19 and TRBJ1-2, is as follows: DGGITQSPKYLFRKEGQNVTLSCEQNLNHDAMYWYRQDPGQGLRLIYYSQIVNDFQKGDIAEGYSVSREKKESFPLTVTSAQKNPTAFYLCASTPGIPYGYTFGSGTRLTVV.

The gene calls are TRBV6-5 and TRBJ1-1; TRBD1 matches 7 bases. The CDR3 loop spans 13 amino acids. J lost 4 bases, V lost 6 bases, and 5 bases had no gene match. The germline V gene encodes CDR1 MNHEY and CDR2 SVGAGI. CDR3: CASSVQGPTEAFF. Written as DNA, the CDR3 is TGTGCCAGCAGCGTACAGGGGCCCACTGAAGCTTTCTTT.

The chain employs TRBV28 and TRBJ2-3; a weak D match, TRBD2 (5 bases). V dropped 4 bases and J dropped 6 bases, with 17 bases sitting between them. This CDR3 comprises 15 residues. Germline CDR1 reads MDHEN; CDR2 reads SYDVKM. The CDR3 loop reads CASSSTSGMKDTQYF. Here the CDR3 DNA reads TGTGCCAGCAGTTCCACTAGTGGCATGAAGGATACGCAGTATTTT.

The chain joins TRBV24-1 to TRBJ2-1; D might be TRBD2 (6 bases). The length of the CDR3 is 17 residues. The germline V and J ends were trimmed by 3 bases and 1 base, with 15 bases remaining between them. In germline, CDR1 is KGHDR, CDR2 SFDVKD. CDR3 sequence (DNA): TGTGCCACCAGTGATGTGACGGACGGAGGGTCCTACAATGAGCAGTTCTTC. Translating it yields CATSDVTDGGSYNEQFF.

The rearrangement uses TRBV4-2 and TRBJ1-5, with 8 nucleotides matching TRBD1. The CDR3 length is 17 residues. Looked up from germline, CDR1 is LGHNA and CDR2 is YNFKEQ. V gave up 0 bases and J gave up 9 bases; unmatched junction bases: 13. The DNA of the CDR3 is TGTGCCAGCAGCCAAGATCCCCAGGCAGGGGGCACGGGGCCCCAGCATTTT. Protein: CASSQDPQAGGTGPQHF.

V usage is TRBV29-1 and J usage is TRBJ1-2; possibly TRBD1 for D (5 bases). CDR3 length: 12 amino acids. Germline CDR1 SQVTM, CDR2 ANQGSEA. V lost 6 bases and J 8 bases, leaving 16 bases between the germline ends. CDR3 residues: CSVSNRNGGYTF. The CDR3 DNA is TGCAGCGTGTCGAACAGGAATGGGGGCTACACCTTC.

Only one count was recorded for this clone. This chain connects TRBV27 to TRBJ1-4, with D possibly matching TRBD1 (5 bases). Looked up from germline, CDR1 is MNHEY and CDR2 is SMNVEV (reference sequence). V was clipped by 3 bases and J by 6 bases, with 14 bases between them. CDR3 size: 15 residues. In DNA, the CDR3 is TGTGCCAGCAGTTTTTTAGGGGAAGGGTATGAAAAACTGTTTTTT. Protein sequence: CASSFLGEGYEKLFF.

This clone was observed once. This chain joins TRBV4-1 and TRBJ2-1; TRBD2 aligns across 10 bases. The CDR3 is made up of 15 amino acids. With 4 bases clipped from V and 4 bases from J, the junction kept 4 bases outside the gene matches. The germline CDR1 and CDR2 sequences are MGHRA and YSYEKL. The CDR3 DNA reads TGCGCCAGCAGCCCGGGACTAGCGCTTTACAATGAGCAGTTCTTC. As protein: CASSPGLALYNEQFF.

This clone came up once. J is TRBJ2-2 and V is TRBV6-5; D may be TRBD1 (5 bases). This CDR3 region has 15 residues. CDR1 and CDR2 from the germline V gene are MNHEY and SVGAGI. V lost 2 bases and J lost 1, with 8 bases in between. CDR3 DNA sequence: TGTGCCAGCAGTTACCGTCAGGGGAACACCGGGGAGCTGTTTTTT. The encoded protein is CASSYRQGNTGELFF.

The J gene is TRBJ2-2, the V gene TRBV5-1, with D uncertain. From germline, CDR1 is SGHRS and CDR2 YFSETQ. Trimming cost V 0 bases and J 4 bases, with 7 bases left between them. The CDR3 has 14 amino acids. The CDR3 DNA reads TGCGCCAGCAGCTTGGGTCACACCACCGGGGAGCTGTTTTTT. Protein: CASSLGHTTGELFF.

This sequence joins TRBV19 and TRBJ2-2; 9 bases agree with TRBD2. J gave up 7 bases and V 3 bases, and 15 bases lay outside the gene matches. The CDR3 covers 18 residues. Looked up from germline, CDR1 is LNHDA and CDR2 is SQIVND (reference sequence). The CDR3 DNA sequence: TGTGCCAGTAGTATGTTTTTGCTAGCGGGATTGCGTGGCGGGGAGCTGTTTTTT. It is translated as CASSMFLLAGLRGGELFF.

The chain recombines TRBV24-1 with TRBJ2-7, with D perhaps matching TRBD2 (5 bases). The CDR3 spans 12 residues. CDR1 and CDR2 (germline): KGHDR, SFDVKD. Trimming removed 3 bases from V and 3 bases from J, with 5 bases in between. The CDR3 region is CATSDGGYEQYF. In DNA form, the CDR3 reads TGTGCCACCAGTGATGGAGGCTACGAGCAGTACTTC.

The chain employs TRBV28 and TRBJ2-7, with D maybe TRBD2 (5 bases). In germline, CDR1 is MDHEN, CDR2 SYDVKM. The CDR3 runs 14 residues. V lost 3 bases and J lost 1, with 10 bases in between. The CDR3 nucleotides are TGTGCCAGCAGTTTTGCTGGAGGTTCCTACGAGCAGTACTTC. Protein product: CASSFAGGSYEQYF.

The J gene is TRBJ1-3, the V gene TRBV5-4; D unresolved. The germline CDR1 and CDR2 sequences are SGHNT and YYREEE (reference sequence). V lost 1 base and J 2 bases, leaving 7 bases between the germline ends. The CDR3 extends over 14 amino acids. This chain's CDR3 is CASSLTGTGNTIYF. The CDR3 bases are TGTGCCAGCAGCTTGACGGGGACTGGAAACACCATATATTTT.

This chain connects TRBV9 to TRBJ2-7; 7 bases match TRBD1. CDR1 is SGDLS and CDR2 is YYNGEE in the germline V gene. V lost 0 bases and J lost 3; bases outside the gene matches: 3. CDR3 size: 14 residues. CDR3 amino acids: CASSVVGTDYEQYF. CDR3 in DNA: TGTGCCAGCAGCGTAGTCGGGACAGACTACGAGCAGTACTTC. The full variable domain, rest sourced from reference TRBV9 and TRBJ2-7, is DSGVTQTPKHLITATGQRVTLRCSPRSGDLSVYWYQQSLDQGLQFLIQYYNGEERAKGNILERFSAQQFPDLHSELNLSSLELGDSALYFCASSVVGTDYEQYFGPGTRLTVT.

This chain uses TRBV10-1 with TRBJ1-2; no definite D call. Germline V gene lookup returns CDR1 WNHNN and CDR2 SYGVQD (reference sequence). The V gene lost 0 bases and the J gene lost 2 bases, with 10 bases spanning the gap. The CDR3 covers 15 residues. In DNA, the CDR3 is TGCGCCAGCAGTGAGTCACCTGGAGCAAACTATGGCTACACCTTC. This codes for CASSESPGANYGYTF.

The chain employs TRBV7-2 and TRBJ1-2, with unresolved D. Trimming shortened V by 0 bases and J by 2 bases, and 10 bases separated the two germline ends. Germline values: CDR1 SGHTA, CDR2 FQGNSA. CDR3 size: 15 residues. As DNA, the CDR3 is TGTGCCAGCAGCTTAGCCTGGGCGCCGAACTATGGCTACACCTTC. It is translated as CASSLAWAPNYGYTF.

The V and J genes are TRBV18 and TRBJ1-2; tentative D call: TRBD1 (6 bases). Deletions cut 5 bases from V and 4 bases from J, with 14 bases between. Germline V gives CDR1 KGHSH, CDR2 LQKENI. The CDR3 totals 14 residues. The CDR3 coding sequence is TGTGCCAGCTCATCAGAGACAGGAGGCTATGGCTACACCTTC. Translating gives CASSSETGGYGYTF.

The chain couples TRBV7-9 to TRBJ1-1; D possibly corresponds to TRBD1 (6 bases). The CDR3 runs 13 residues. Looked up from germline, CDR1 is SEHNR and CDR2 is FQNEAQ (reference sequence). Trimming stripped 6 bases from V and 2 bases from J, with 10 bases between. The CDR3 DNA reads TGTGCCAGCAGACAGGACAGTAACACTGAAGCTTTCTTT. Translated, it gives CASRQDSNTEAFF.

The V gene is TRBV7-9, the J gene TRBJ2-4, with D tentatively TRBD1 (6 bases). CDR1 and CDR2 (germline): SEHNR, FQNEAQ (reference sequence). The CDR3 covers 14 residues. V shed 1 base and J shed 6 bases, with 10 bases lying between them. CDR3 amino acids: CASSLGGQLNIQYF. The CDR3 DNA reads TGTGCCAGCAGCTTAGGAGGACAGTTAAACATTCAGTACTTC. Full variable domain (missing parts from reference TRBV7-9 and TRBJ2-4): DTGVSQNPRHKITKRGQNVTFRCDPISEHNRLYWYRQTLGQGPEFLTYFQNEAQLEKSRLLSDRFSAERPKGSFSTLEIQRTEQGDSAMYLCASSLGGQLNIQYFGAGTRLSVL.

CDR3: CASSTVTGLAKNIQYF. The CDR3 nucleotides read TGTGCCAGCAGTACTGTAACAGGGCTAGCCAAAAACATTCAGTACTTC. J is TRBJ2-4 and V is TRBV7-2, with D maybe TRBD1 (6 bases). Trimming stripped 6 bases from V and 0 bases from J, with 15 bases between. The CDR3 extends over 16 amino acids. Germline CDR1 SGHTA, CDR2 FQGNSA.

The genes are TRBV7-9 and TRBJ2-5; TRBD2 might be the D (6 bases). V lost 6 bases and J lost 0, with 14 bases in between. Germline-derived CDR1 and CDR2 are SEHNR and FQNEAQ (reference sequence). The CDR3 sequence is 15 residues long. This CDR3 is CASRGQGGNQETQYF. The CDR3 DNA is TGTGCCAGCAGAGGGCAGGGCGGGAACCAAGAGACCCAGTACTTC.

The sample holds a few counts of this clone. The chain employs TRBV5-1 and TRBJ2-1; D gene unclear. There are 13 residues in the CDR3. Germline CDR1 and CDR2: SGHRS and YFSETQ. V was cut by 1 base and J by 7 bases, with 9 bases left in between. CDR3 region: CASSLNPRNEQFF. CDR3 bases: TGCGCCAGCAGCTTGAATCCTAGGAATGAGCAGTTCTTC.